This TCR beta chain was profiled in a study of regulatory T cells in long-lasting Graves disease. Whole-study findings and limits: TRBV28, TRBJ1-2 and TRBJ2-5 were favored in persistent disease. Authors noted too few samples as a limitation.

CDR1 is SGHTA and CDR2 is FQGNSA in the germline V gene. The CDR3 consists of 17 residues. J lost 2 bases, V lost 6 bases, and 12 bases had no gene match. Turning to this clonotype: Antigen: not known.

The time point is: persistent/refractory GD, antithyroid drugs over 5 years with positive TRAb. Scientists built the TCR library using RNA that was extracted from PBMCs. CDR3-region Arm-PCR and iRepertoire HTBI primers produced the TCR beta libraries. One entry per CDR3 protein, called by TCRdb with MiXCR from the multiplex PCR reads. This table holds about 470,000 distinct CDR3 sequences, less than 25% found once. The source was peripheral blood mononuclear cells (PBMCs), collected when the disease was refractory, from a patient treated with antithyroid drugs. J is TRBJ2-7 and V is TRBV7-2; 11 nucleotides align to TRBD2. The clonotype was recovered from a female donor with Graves disease. As DNA, the CDR3 is TGTGCCAGCAGTAAAGCGCCTCGACTAGCGGGAACCTACGAGCAGTACTTC. The encoded protein is CASSKAPRLAGTYEQYF. The full variable domain, in which reference TRBV7-2 and TRBJ2-7 provide the parts outside the CDR3, is GAGVSQSPSNKVTEKGKDVELRCDPISGHTALYWYRQSLGQGLEFLIYFQGNSAPDKSGLPSDRFSAERTGGSVSTLTIQRTQQEDSAVYLCASSKAPRLAGTYEQYFGPGTRLTVT.